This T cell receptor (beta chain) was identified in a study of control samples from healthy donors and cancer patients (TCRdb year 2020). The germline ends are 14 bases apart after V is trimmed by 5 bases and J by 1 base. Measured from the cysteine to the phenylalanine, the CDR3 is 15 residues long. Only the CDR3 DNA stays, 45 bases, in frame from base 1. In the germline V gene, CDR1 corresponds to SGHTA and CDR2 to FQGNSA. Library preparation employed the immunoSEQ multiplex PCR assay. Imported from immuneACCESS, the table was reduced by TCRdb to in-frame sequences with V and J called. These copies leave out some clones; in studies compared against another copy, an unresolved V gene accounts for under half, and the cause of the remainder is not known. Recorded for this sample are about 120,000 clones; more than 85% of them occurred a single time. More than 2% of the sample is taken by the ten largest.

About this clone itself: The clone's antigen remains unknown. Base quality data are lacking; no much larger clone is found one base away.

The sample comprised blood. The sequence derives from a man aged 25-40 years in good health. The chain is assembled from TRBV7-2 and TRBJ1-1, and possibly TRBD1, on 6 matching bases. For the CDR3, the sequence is CASSPYGGGNTEAFF. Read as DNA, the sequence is TGTGCCAGCAGCCCCTATGGAGGGGGGAACACTGAAGCTTTCTTT.